The 8 T cell receptor beta chains given below trace back to one sample, sequenced in a study of metastatic and nonmetastatic thyroid tumors (dated by TCRdb to the early 2020s). No patient had received any treatment before thyroid surgery. Library preparation employed PCR. These reads were obtained on an Illumina HiSeq 4000. Using fastp at Q25 and MiXCR, TCRdb reprocessed the public reads and kept productive beta chains. This sample comprises around 15,000 clones, about 31% of them detected only once. 45% to 55% of the sample belongs to the ten largest clones. The sequencing input was tumor tissue. These TCRs come from a male donor with papillary thyroid cancer or a benign thyroid nodule (not recorded which). Some clones in this sample may be carry-over from other donors' samples.

This clone has only a few counts. An end of the junction does not agree with germline; a read error may underlie this. The chain has TRBV18 and TRBJ2-7; 9 nucleotides align to TRBD1. Germline-derived CDR1 and CDR2 are KGHSH and LQKENI. The CDR3 contains 16 residues. CDR3 DNA sequence: TGTGCCAGCTCACCACGTCTAGGGACAGGGATGATGGAGCCGTACTTC. It specifies CASSPRLGTGMMEPYF.

This clone was picked up many times. A much bigger clone sits one base away, suggesting this may be a read error. This sequence joins TRBV7-3 and TRBJ2-2; D is perhaps TRBD2 (6 bases). CDR1 is SGHTA and CDR2 is FQGTGA in the germline V gene. This CDR3 contains 17 residues. Trimming cost V 6 bases and J 8 bases, with 25 bases left between them. In DNA form, the CDR3 reads TGTGCCAGCAGTTACCCGGGACGAGCGGGCGGCGGTGGGGAGCTGTTTTTT. Amino acid sequence: CASSYPGRAGGGGELFF.

At least ten counts were recorded for this clone. The rearrangement joins TRBV7-9 to TRBJ1-3; D is unclear. Germline-derived CDR1 and CDR2 are SEHNR and FQNEAQ (reference sequence). V lost 5 bases and J 4 bases, leaving 12 bases between the germline ends. The CDR3 consists of 14 residues. In nucleotides, the CDR3 is TGTGCCAGCAGCACAGCTCTTATAGGAAACACCATATATTTT. The encoded protein is CASSTALIGNTIYF.

This clone was recorded only once. V and J are TRBV20-1 and TRBJ2-7; D possibly corresponds to TRBD1 (6 bases). With 6 bases removed from V and 3 bases from J, the gap between germline ends came to 18 bases. The CDR3 runs to 14 residues. CDR1 is DFQATT, CDR2 SNEGSKA, per germline (reference sequence). This chain's CDR3 is CSAKETGNNYEQYF. The CDR3 DNA reads TGCAGTGCAAAAGAGACAGGAAACAACTACGAGCAGTACTTC.

The V gene is TRBV5-1, the J gene TRBJ2-5; unclear D gene. Germline V gives CDR1 SGHRS, CDR2 YFSETQ. V was clipped by 2 bases and J by 5 bases, with 16 bases between them. The CDR3 spans 15 residues. The CDR3 coding sequence is TGCGCCAGCAGCTTCGAAGACCCCGGCTGGGAGACCCAGTACTTC. It is translated as CASSFEDPGWETQYF.

The genes are TRBV10-1 and TRBJ2-7; 9 nucleotides match TRBD1. Germline V lookup: CDR1 WNHNN, CDR2 SYGVQD (reference sequence). Unmatched junction bases numbered 9, after V lost 5 bases and J lost 4 bases. This CDR3 has 15 amino acids. The CDR3 DNA reads TGCGCCAGCAGTCCGGGACAGGGCAATGCTTACGAGCAGTACTTC. The encoded protein is CASSPGQGNAYEQYF.

This clone occurred many times. The rearrangement joins TRBV5-6 to TRBJ1-2, with D hard to call. CDR1 SGHDT and CDR2 YYEEEE come from the germline V gene. This CDR3 spans 12 amino acids. The germline V and J ends were trimmed by 3 bases and 3 bases, with 6 bases remaining between them. The CDR3 is CASSSGDYGYTF. The CDR3 DNA follows: TGTGCCAGCAGCTCGGGAGACTATGGCTACACCTTC.

The J gene is TRBJ2-7, the V gene TRBV20-1; D gene ambiguous. V lost 6 bases, J lost 0 bases, and 12 bases lay in between. The CDR3 loop spans 13 amino acids. Germline V gives CDR1 DFQATT, CDR2 SNEGSKA (reference sequence). CDR3: CSASADISYEQYF. As DNA, the CDR3 is TGCAGTGCCTCGGCAGACATCTCCTACGAGCAGTACTTC.